This T cell receptor (beta chain) was sequenced in a study of identical twins (dated by TCRdb to about 2016). In the study overall: The study deep-sequenced TCR alpha and beta repertoires from monozygotic twins, unrelated adults of various ages and cord blood to test whether fetal clonotypes persist. To rule out contamination, replicate twin experiments were performed at different times with different library preparation protocols.

Overall study outcomes, separate from this receptor: Because the same donors could not be followed over many years, the conclusions depended on cross-sectional statistical analysis. Excess twin sharing in beta out-of-frame sequences was weaker because fewer shared sequences lowered the signal-to-noise ratio. Zero-insertion analyses could be partly confounded by invariant T cells such as MAIT and iNKT, although diverse VJ usage argued against such confounding for most clonotypes. Abundant cord blood beta clonotypes had fewer insertions, young adult naive repertoires showed a similar but weaker trend, and memory repertoires showed no such trend. Compared with coincidental sharing between unrelated individuals, an excess of low generation-probability sequences was observed among out-of-frame TCR alpha sequences shared between twins. Out-of-frame TCR alpha sharing in monozygotic twins was systematically underestimated by recombination models, whereas sharing between unrelated individuals was in agreement with the recombination models.

The library was generated by 5' RACE. The instrument was an Illumina HiSeq 2000. A universal primer binding site was introduced by template switching, and a unique molecular identifier was present in the final cDNA, enabling accurate counting of TCR cDNA molecules. Specific primers in the conserved constant-segment region were used to synthesize first-strand cDNA for the TCR alpha and beta chains. Each cDNA library was double barcoded, with a SMART-Mk sample barcode plus Illumina barcodes, to control for contamination. TruSeq adapter sequences and Illumina sample barcodes were added in two successive PCR steps. TCR alpha and beta cDNA libraries were sequenced on the Illumina HiSeq platform with custom primers. Under the source paper's analysis protocol: Raw reads were processed with MiGEC to extract unique molecular identifiers, and MiXCR was used to determine CDR3 positions. Recombination models were inferred per individual with the repgenHMM and IGoR tools using an EM algorithm. The analysis of shared clonotypes was done with the tcR package in R, with sharing normalized by the product of cloneset sizes. To study raw recombination without the effects of thymic and clonal selection, out-of-frame nonproductive sequences were analyzed. Starting from the raw public reads, TCRdb applied fastp trimming at Q25, assembled clones with MiXCR and retained in-frame beta chains. Entries that share a CDR3 protein sequence are merged under the most common genes and DNA. TCRdb assigned the V and J calls; the authors' analysis was not used. For this sample the table gives around 370,000 distinct CDR3 sequences, of which roughly 9% were detected only once. The top ten clonotypes cover about 8.1% of the sample.

This clonotype came up many times. What this receptor recognizes is not known. Nothing much larger sits one base from this clone, and base qualities are not available. Based on the germline V gene, the CDR1 and CDR2 sequences are MDHEN and SYDVKM. The CDR3 starts with the cysteine, ends with the phenylalanine, and has 14 residues. Just the 42-base CDR3 DNA is kept, in frame starting at base 1. The germline V and J ends show losses of 7 bases and 4 bases respectively, and no gene match explains 5 bases of the junction. Every donor in the study was a healthy Caucasian. Three unrelated non-twin adults were also sequenced: a male aged 18 to 30, a male aged 50 to 60 and a female aged 50 to 60. Miltenyi CD45RO+ enrichment and human naive T-cell isolation kits were used to isolate memory (CD45RO+) and naive T cells from PBMC.

The sequence came from a woman in her forties or fifties in good health. The specimen sequenced was naive T cells sorted from blood. The cell subset or site label, as the study defines it: cells isolated with a human naive T-cell isolation kit. The chain is assembled from TRBV28 and TRBJ2-1, with 9 bases matching TRBD1. The DNA is TGTGCCAGCACTCTCGGGACAGGGTACAATGAGCAGTTCTTC. Its protein reads: CASTLGTGYNEQFF.